A single sample is the source of the 19 T cell receptor beta chains below, sequenced in a study of cytomegalovirus exposure and HLA in healthy donors. Sequencing was performed with immunoSEQ multiplex PCR; in TCRdb, only in-frame clones are kept and a portion is missing. The sample contains about 110,000 clones, around 90% of which appear only once. The sequencing input was PBMCs. These receptors all come from a young woman in good health and CMV-seronegative.

In this sample, this clone turned up a few times. The chain joins TRBV28 to TRBJ2-7, with D possibly matching TRBD1 (6 bases). V lost 5 bases, J lost 7 bases, and 15 bases lay in between. The CDR3 has 13 amino acids. Looked up from germline, CDR1 is MDHEN and CDR2 is SYDVKM. Here the CDR3 DNA reads TGTGCCAGCAGTGACTCAGGGGCGTGGGAGCAGTACTTC. It encodes CASSDSGAWEQYF. The complete variable domain, with remaining parts taken from reference TRBV28 and TRBJ2-7, reads DVKVTQSSRYLVKRTGEKVFLECVQDMDHENMFWYRQDPGLGLRLIYFSYDVKMKEKGDIPEGYSVSREKKERFSLILESASTNQTSMYLCASSDSGAWEQYFGPGTRLTVT.

The chain employs TRBV7-3 and TRBJ2-1, with TRBD1 matching 9 bases. The germline gives CDR1 SGHTA, CDR2 FQGTGA. This CDR3 has 16 residues. V dropped 2 bases and J dropped 7; count of bases not matched to a gene: 9. The CDR3: CASSLYGQGPGNEQFF. CDR3 sequence (DNA): TGTGCCAGCAGCTTATATGGACAGGGGCCGGGGAATGAGCAGTTCTTC.

This clone was detected only once. The chain has TRBV5-1 and TRBJ2-5; 8 bases agree with TRBD2. The CDR3 totals 16 residues. From germline, CDR1 is SGHRS and CDR2 YFSETQ. J gave up 4 bases and V 5 bases, and 13 bases lay outside the gene matches. The CDR3 protein is CASRTSLAGLGETQYF. CDR3 bases: TGCGCCAGCAGGACCAGCCTAGCGGGTTTAGGAGAGACCCAGTACTTC.

The chain employs TRBV5-1 and TRBJ2-3, with 7 bases aligning to TRBD2. CDR1 is SGHRS, CDR2 YFSETQ, per germline. The CDR3 has 16 residues. Trimming removed 0 bases from V and 0 bases from J; junction bases left unmatched: 4. The CDR3 DNA reads as TGCGCCAGCAGCTTGGCCGGGCGGGGGAGCACAGATACGCAGTATTTT. It specifies CASSLAGRGSTDTQYF.

CDR3 sequence: CASSPTAGVLGAGYNEQFF. The CDR3, as DNA: TGTGCCAGCTCACCAACAGCAGGGGTTTTAGGGGCAGGCTACAATGAGCAGTTCTTC. This chain connects TRBV18 to TRBJ2-1, with D possibly TRBD1 on 6 matching bases. The CDR3 has 19 residues. V was clipped by 2 bases and J by 3 bases, with 23 bases between them. Germline CDR1 KGHSH, CDR2 LQKENI.

The rearrangement links TRBV9 to TRBJ2-7; 7 nucleotides match TRBD1. V dropped 0 bases and J dropped 1; count of bases not matched to a gene: 4. CDR3 length equals 15 residues. CDR1 is SGDLS and CDR2 is YYNGEE in the germline V gene. The CDR3 DNA sequence: TGTGCCAGCAGCGTAGGGACAGGCGTTTCCTACGAGCAGTACTTC. Protein product: CASSVGTGVSYEQYF.

The V gene is TRBV13, the J gene TRBJ2-7; TRBD2 is a possible D gene (6 bases). The CDR3 totals 15 residues. Trimming took off 0 bases at V and 0 bases at J, with 9 bases between the two ends. CDR1 and CDR2 from the germline V gene are PRHDT and FYEKMQ (reference sequence). The chain's CDR3 is CASSLGSGASYEQYF. In nucleotides, the CDR3 is TGTGCCAGCAGCTTAGGTTCGGGAGCCTCCTACGAGCAGTACTTC.

The V and J genes are TRBV2 and TRBJ2-1; D call uncertain. Germline-derived CDR1 and CDR2 are SNHLY and FYNNEI. This CDR3 contains 15 residues. Trimming shortened V by 3 bases and J by 2 bases, and 11 bases separated the two germline ends. As DNA, the CDR3 is TGTGCCAGCAGTGATAAGGTTAGCCCCTACAATGAGCAGTTCTTC. Encoded protein: CASSDKVSPYNEQFF.

This clone has a single count. The chain uses TRBV7-9 and TRBJ1-2; D is possibly TRBD1 (5 bases). The CDR3 extends over 15 amino acids. Trimming cost V 2 bases and J 8 bases, with 18 bases left between them. From germline, CDR1 is SEHNR and CDR2 FQNEAQ (reference sequence). CDR3 sequence reads: CASSLLQDAGNGYTF. The CDR3 DNA reads TGTGCCAGCAGCTTATTACAGGACGCGGGGAACGGCTACACCTTC.

The chain joins TRBV6-1 to TRBJ1-2; D remains ambiguous. V was shortened by 6 bases and J by 3 bases, with 8 bases between the two germline ends. CDR1 and CDR2 (germline): MNHNS, SASEGT. This CDR3 contains 12 residues. In DNA form, the CDR3 reads TGTGCCAGCAGCCTAGCGTACTATGGCTACACCTTC. Its protein is CASSLAYYGYTF.

This clone was recorded a few times. The V call is TRBV7-9, the J call TRBJ2-7; tentatively, D is TRBD1 (5 bases). The CDR3 consists of 12 residues. Trimming took 5 bases from V and 4 from J, leaving 9 bases between them. From germline, CDR1 is SEHNR and CDR2 FQNEAQ (reference sequence). The DNA for the CDR3 is TGTGCCAGCAGCCAGCAGGGTTACGAGCAGTACTTC. It encodes CASSQQGYEQYF.

V gene TRBV4-1 combines with J gene TRBJ2-7; 13 bases line up with TRBD2. CDR3 length equals 19 residues. V gave up 3 bases and J gave up 0 bases; unmatched junction bases: 11. Per the germline V gene, CDR1 is MGHRA and CDR2 is YSYEKL. The CDR3 DNA reads as TGCGCCAGCAGCCAGGGGTCAGGGACTAGCGGGAAGAGCTCCTACGAGCAGTACTTC. The encoded protein is CASSQGSGTSGKSSYEQYF.

The chain is built from TRBV29-1 and TRBJ1-1, with 7 nucleotides matching TRBD1. Germline V gene data show CDR1 as SQVTM and CDR2 as ANQGSEA. J was trimmed by 8 bases and V by 5 bases; bases with no gene match: 5. There are 11 residues in the CDR3. The CDR3 DNA sequence: TGCAGCGTTCCCCAGGGGGAGGAAGCTTTCTTT. It encodes CSVPQGEEAFF.

This clone was observed a handful of times. The rearrangement links TRBV19 to TRBJ1-5; D call uncertain. This CDR3 is 12 amino acids long. The germline V and J ends were trimmed by 4 bases and 6 bases, with 7 bases remaining between them. Germline V lookup: CDR1 LNHDA, CDR2 SQIVND (reference sequence). CDR3: CASSSGLQPQHF. The DNA for the CDR3 is TGTGCCAGTAGTAGTGGGCTTCAGCCCCAGCATTTT.

The V gene is TRBV19, the J gene TRBJ1-2, with a tentative D call TRBD1 (5 bases). The CDR3 loop spans 13 amino acids. Germline CDR1 reads LNHDA; CDR2 reads SQIVND (reference sequence). Trimming left V 9 bases short and J 6 bases short, with 17 bases between. CDR3 region: CASQTPGMDGYTF. DNA of the CDR3: TGTGCCAGCCAAACCCCAGGGATGGATGGCTACACCTTC.

The gene calls are TRBV7-2 and TRBJ2-7; TRBD1 agrees at 8 bases. With 5 bases clipped from V and 2 bases from J, the junction kept 5 bases outside the gene matches. In germline, CDR1 is SGHTA, CDR2 FQGNSA. The CDR3 spans 14 residues. In nucleotides, the CDR3 is TGTGCCAGCAGCCTTCAGGGGGCCGCCTACGAGCAGTACTTC. It yields the protein CASSLQGAAYEQYF.

This clone has just a few counts. This sequence joins TRBV28 and TRBJ1-1, with D unclear. This CDR3 comprises 13 residues. Germline CDR1 and CDR2: MDHEN and SYDVKM. Trimming removed 7 bases from V and 3 bases from J, with 12 bases in between. The CDR3 coding sequence is TGTGCCAGCAACGCACTTATTTACACTGAAGCTTTCTTT. It translates to CASNALIYTEAFF. The full variable domain, rest sourced from reference TRBV28 and TRBJ1-1, is DVKVTQSSRYLVKRTGEKVFLECVQDMDHENMFWYRQDPGLGLRLIYFSYDVKMKEKGDIPEGYSVSREKKERFSLILESASTNQTSMYLCASNALIYTEAFFGQGTRLTVV.

The chain links TRBV28 to TRBJ2-1; 11 bases map to TRBD2. There are 15 residues in the CDR3. In germline, CDR1 is MDHEN, CDR2 SYDVKM. Trimming cost V 4 bases and J 9 bases; bases outside gene matches: 8. The CDR3 region has the DNA TGTGCCAGCAGTTCCCCGACTAGCGGGGTAGGTGAGCAGTTCTTC. The encoded protein is CASSSPTSGVGEQFF. Combining the CDR3 with reference TRBV28 and TRBJ2-1 gives the whole variable domain DVKVTQSSRYLVKRTGEKVFLECVQDMDHENMFWYRQDPGLGLRLIYFSYDVKMKEKGDIPEGYSVSREKKERFSLILESASTNQTSMYLCASSSPTSGVGEQFFGPGTRLTVL.

The chain links TRBV4-2 to TRBJ1-5; D ambiguous. V was pared by 4 bases and J by 2 bases, with 18 bases between. The CDR3 totals 17 residues. Germline lookup yields CDR1 LGHNA and CDR2 YNFKEQ. This CDR3 reads CASSPGITLTGNQPQHF. The CDR3 nucleotides are TGTGCCAGCAGCCCCGGGATAACATTAACCGGCAATCAGCCCCAGCATTTT.